This TCR beta chain is drawn from a study of OX40 agonist ivuxolimab in advanced cancers. In terms of the full investigation: The costimulatory receptor OX40 (CD134) was targeted by ivuxolimab, a fully human IgG2 agonistic monoclonal antibody. The paper reports the monotherapy dose-escalation portion (N of about 50 patients) of the phase I ivuxolimab trial. Of the 52 patients in dose escalation, 19 had hepatocellular carcinoma, approximately 15 had melanoma, 9 had renal cell carcinoma and 9 had head and neck cancer. The dose-escalation cohort was roughly 83% male with a mean age of 60 years, ranging from roughly 20 to 80. Peripheral TCRbeta sequencing aimed to test whether ivuxolimab altered TCR sequence diversity and caused clonal T-cell expansion. Intravenous ivuxolimab was administered to patients every 2 weeks at six dose levels: 0.01, 0.1, 0.3, 1.5, 3 and 10 mg/kg. Prior anti-PD-1, anti-PD-L1 or anti-CTLA-4 therapy was permitted, and checkpoint inhibitors had been received by 30% to 40% of dose-escalation patients. Partial responses occurred in three dose-escalation patients: two with cutaneous melanoma and one with hepatocellular carcinoma. Beyond this particular receptor, the publication reports: Low levels of normalized T-cell clonal expansion were also seen in some nonresponding patients. The antigen specificity of the clonally expanded peripheral T cells was not determined. In partial responders in the 0.1-3.0 mg/kg groups, normalized peripheral clonal expansion was found to be among the lowest, especially among CD8+ T cells. At doses of 0.1 to 3.0 mg/kg, clonal expansion of both CD4+ and CD8+ T cells in blood was seen between baseline and week 6. After ivuxolimab, CD8+ T cells had more expanded clones than CD4+ T cells on average.

In the case of this clone: No cognate antigen has been identified for it. Qualities for individual bases were not recorded, and no much larger clone is one base off.

For sequencing of the TCRbeta CDR3 region, genomic DNA was extracted from the sorted cells. The immunoSEQ Assay was used to sequence the TCRbeta CDR3 regions. TCRdb's version of the immuneACCESS table is confined to in-frame rearrangements and falls short of the full clone set. An unresolved V gene accounts for under half of the shortfall where checked; the remainder is of unknown origin. Counted in this sample were tens of thousands of clones; approximately 86% of them appeared once. Jointly, the top ten make up 5.5% to 7% of the sample. Taken from cysteine to phenylalanine, the CDR3 has 14 residues. The kept DNA is CDR3 alone, 42 bases in frame from the first base. V and J are truncated by 11 bases and 1 base respectively, leaving an intervening sequence of 12 bases. As encoded in the germline V gene (reference sequence), CDR1 is LNHDA while CDR2 is SQIVND. Patients with autoimmune disease history or receiving systemic immunosuppression were excluded from the trial. Peripheral blood for TCR sequencing was collected from all dose cohorts at baseline, on cycle 4 day 1, and on cycle 7 day 1. The samples were taken from a phase I, first-in-human, multicenter, open-label dose-escalation trial of ivuxolimab. Adults with locally advanced or metastatic melanoma, renal cell carcinoma, hepatocellular carcinoma or head and neck squamous cell carcinoma were enrolled in the trial. Before TCR sequencing, CD4+ T cells and CD8+ T cells from peripheral blood were sorted into separate populations.

Recombination joined TRBV19 with TRBJ2-6, with no confident D gene call. This clonotype was obtained from an adult with an advanced solid tumor such as melanoma, head and neck, liver or kidney cancer. Source: CD4+ or CD8+ T cells sorted from blood, taken in a trial of the OX40 agonist ivuxolimab. The nucleotide sequence is given as TGTGCCTCAAGACACGGTTCTGGGGCCAACGTCCTGACTTTC. This yields the protein CASRHGSGANVLTF.